This T cell receptor (beta chain) is from a study of T cell changes during pregnancy in multiple sclerosis (dated by TCRdb to between 2019 and 2020). Context from the whole study: In women with multiple sclerosis, the researchers looked at how the T cell repertoire shifted as pregnancy progressed.

In regard to this clone: The antigen this receptor binds is unknown. There are no base qualities to consult, and no much larger clone falls within one base.

The V and J ends are trimmed by 6 bases and 2 bases, leaving 20 bases between them. From the cysteine through the phenylalanine, the CDR3 covers 17 amino acids. The CDR3 DNA has 51 bases and is translated from base 1. From the germline V gene (reference sequence), CDR1 is LNHDA and CDR2 is SQIVND. Libraries were built with the immunoSEQ multiplex PCR assay. The table was pulled from immuneACCESS by TCRdb, which kept in-frame rearrangements only. Such tables lose some clones; where checked, under half of the loss comes from unresolved V genes, and the rest has no known cause. The sample table lists fewer than 45,000 clones, over 85% of them with a count of one. Approximately 0.75% of the sample comes from the top ten.

Material: CD4+ T cells from peripheral blood mononuclear cells, obtained after pregnancy. This sequence originates from a female donor in good health, enrolled as a control in a pregnancy study. The V gene is TRBV19 and the J gene is TRBJ1-5; TRBD1 could be the D gene, as 6 bases match. The DNA is TGTGCCAGTAGCTTCGCCGGCGGGGGGGGCGGCAATCAGCCCCAGCATTTT. Its amino acids are CASSFAGGGGGNQPQHF.